The rows below give T cell receptor beta chains drawn from one sample of a study of graft-versus-host responses after intestinal transplantation. TCRdb's table, derived via immunoSEQ multiplex PCR, lists solely in-frame clones and lacks some. In the table there are 20,000 to 25,000 clones, roughly 44% of which are singletons. The sequenced sample was alloreactive CD8+ T cells from a mixed lymphocyte reaction culture, obtained before transplantation. The receptors come from a human patient who was an organ donor for intestinal transplantation. Both conserved end residues are part of each CDR3. Each record gives: clone size, J gene, D gene, V gene, CDR3 DNA, CDR3 protein. D genes are given only for firm matches. Not every row has a clone size; where given, it reads once, few, many or a size class.

>few|TRBJ2-1|NA|TRBV15
TGTGCCACCAGCATGGCCAGCTCCTACAATGAGCAGTTCTTC
CATSMASSYNEQFF
>NA|TRBJ2-3|TRBD2|TRBV7-7
TGTGCTAGCAGCTTAGCACCTAGCGGGAGGGGAACAGATACGCAGTATTTT
CASSLAPSGRGTDTQYF
>NA|TRBJ2-3|NA|TRBV7-3
TGTGCCAGCAGCTTAGTTGGAGACACAGATACGCAGTATTTT
CASSLVGDTDTQYF
>NA|TRBJ2-1|TRBD2|TRBV9
TGTGCCAGCAGCGCTCCGCGGGAGGGCCGAATGGATGAGCAGTTCTTC
CASSAPREGRMDEQFF
>NA|TRBJ1-1|NA|TRBV4-2
TGTGCCAGCAGCCAATCGGGACTGGTGAACACTGAAGCTTTCTTT
CASSQSGLVNTEAFF
>NA|TRBJ2-2|NA|TRBV10-3
TGTGCCATCAGAGGTAGTGTACCTACCGGGGAGCTGTTTTTT
CAIRGSVPTGELFF
>NA|TRBJ2-2|NA|TRBV18
TGTGCCAGCTCCACCGGCGGGGCGAACACCGGGGAGCTGTTTTTT
CASSTGGANTGELFF
>NA|TRBJ1-1|NA|TRBV9
TGTGCCAGCAGCGTAGAGGGTTACACTGAAGCTTTCTTT
CASSVEGYTEAFF
>medium-sized|TRBJ2-7|NA|TRBV6-1
TGTGCCAGCAGTGAAGGGGCTAGTGCCAACGAGCAGTACTTC
CASSEGASANEQYF
>NA|TRBJ1-2|NA|TRBV6-5
TGTGCCAGCATACAGCAGCTTAACTATGGCTACACCTTC
CASIQQLNYGYTF
>NA|TRBJ2-1|NA|TRBV27
TGTGCCAGCAGTTTAGCAGGGTACTCCTACAATGAGCAGTTCTTC
CASSLAGYSYNEQFF
>medium-sized|TRBJ1-5|NA|TRBV6-1
TGTGCCAGCAGTGAAAGTCTAGTTTATCAGCCCCAGCATTTT
CASSESLVYQPQHF
>NA|TRBJ1-4|NA|TRBV2
TGTGCCAGCAGTGTCCAGGGAGCGGAAAAACTGTTTTTT
CASSVQGAEKLFF
>NA|TRBJ1-3|TRBD1|TRBV6-4
TGTGCCAGCCCCCGGGACAGGGTTGATAACACCATATATTTT
CASPRDRVDNTIYF
>few|TRBJ2-2|NA|TRBV7-9
TGTGCCAGCAGCTTAGCGGGGACCGGGGAGCTGTTTTTT
CASSLAGTGELFF
>medium-sized|TRBJ2-2|NA|TRBV6-1
TGTGCCAGCAGTGAAGTACAGGGTATCACCGGGGAGCTGTTTTTT
CASSEVQGITGELFF
>NA|TRBJ1-2|NA|TRBV25-1
TGTGCCAGCAGTGAATATGACAGGAACTATGGCTACACCTTC
CASSEYDRNYGYTF
>few|TRBJ2-7|NA|TRBV4-3
TGCGCCAGCAGCCAGGTAATTGAGGCCCCAGCCTACGAGCAGTACTTC
CASSQVIEAPAYEQYF
>NA|TRBJ2-5|TRBD2|TRBV5-4
TGTGCCAGCAGCTTCTGTCCGCGCGGGAGCCGCCAAGAGACCCAGTACTTC
CASSFCPRGSRQETQYF
>NA|TRBJ2-3|NA|TRBV7-9
TGTGCCAGCAGCTTAGTTCATTCTAGCGTCGGCACAGATACGCAGTATTTT
CASSLVHSSVGTDTQYF
>NA|TRBJ2-5|TRBD2|TRBV9
TGTGCCAGCAGCCCACTAGCGGGAAGTCAAGAGACCCAGTACTTC
CASSPLAGSQETQYF
>few|TRBJ1-2|TRBD1|TRBV9
TGTGCCAGCGGTTACCGGGACAGGGATAATGGCTACACCTTC
CASGYRDRDNGYTF
>few|TRBJ2-7|TRBD1|TRBV27
TGTGCCAGCAGTTTCGGTACAGGGGATTTTAGCGAGCAGTACTTC
CASSFGTGDFSEQYF
>NA|TRBJ2-1|NA|TRBV27
TGTGCCAGCAGTTTAAATTTCGGGAGTATTTTGGATGAGCAGTTCTTC
CASSLNFGSILDEQFF
>few|TRBJ2-7|NA|TRBV5-7
TGTGCCAGCAGCTTGTTCGCGGGACCGTCCTACGAGCAGTACTTC
CASSLFAGPSYEQYF
>few|TRBJ2-7|TRBD1|TRBV29-1
TGCAGCGTCTCCAGGGGGATTTCCTACGAGCAGTACTTC
CSVSRGISYEQYF
>few|TRBJ1-2|TRBD1|TRBV28
TGTGCCAGCAGTTCGCAGGGGGCAGATGGCTACACCTTC
CASSSQGADGYTF
>NA|TRBJ1-1|NA|TRBV19
TGTGCCAGTAGTATAGGTTACATAGCAGGCCCTTACACTGAAGCTTTCTTT
CASSIGYIAGPYTEAFF
>few|TRBJ1-2|TRBD1|TRBV4-3
TGCGCCAGCAGCCTAATCGGGACAGCCTATGGCTACACCTTC
CASSLIGTAYGYTF
>NA|TRBJ1-3|NA|TRBV7-2
TGTGCCAGCAGCTTCGGGGGGCACACTGGAAACACCATATATTTT
CASSFGGHTGNTIYF
>few|TRBJ2-5|NA|TRBV5-4
TGTGCCAGCACCCGGGACGGGAAAGAGACCCAGTACTTC
CASTRDGKETQYF
>NA|TRBJ2-7|NA|TRBV4-2
TGTGCCAGCAGCTTGAAAGGGAGCCTCTACGAGCAGTACTTC
CASSLKGSLYEQYF